These 21 T cell receptor beta chains were sequenced from one sample in a study of metastatic and nonmetastatic thyroid tumors. Before thyroid surgery, none of the patients had received any treatment. TCRdb re-clonotyped the PCR reads through MiXCR. Of some 7,800 clones listed, approximately 33% were seen once; the top ten hold roughly 20%. The sample taken for sequencing was tumor tissue. Receptors were obtained from a female donor with papillary thyroid cancer or a benign thyroid nodule (not recorded which). Some clones in this sample may be carry-over from other donors' samples.

This clone was counted between two and nine times. This chain links TRBV6-1 with TRBJ1-5; 11 bases line up with TRBD1. This CDR3 is 17 amino acids long. After removal of 5 bases from V and 1 base from J, the junction contained 7 bases not matched to a gene. Germline V CDR1 and CDR2: MNHNS, SASEGT. The CDR3 coding sequence is TGTGCCAGCAGTCCCGGGACAGGGGGTACAAGCAATCAGCCCCAGCATTTT. The encoded protein is CASSPGTGGTSNQPQHF.

The chain couples TRBV6-1 to TRBJ2-1; D perhaps matches TRBD1 (5 bases). From germline, CDR1 is MNHNS and CDR2 SASEGT. The CDR3 sequence is 13 residues long. Trimming shortened V by 7 bases and J by 5 bases, and 12 bases separated the two germline ends. The CDR3 bases are TGTGCCAGCATAGACAGAGTTAACAATGAGCAGTTCTTC. Its protein product is CASIDRVNNEQFF.

The V call is TRBV10-3, the J call TRBJ2-3; 13 bases match TRBD2. Germline CDR1 and CDR2: ENHRY and SYGVKD. V shed 7 bases and J 1 base; nucleotides not matched to a gene: 8. This CDR3 has 17 amino acids. For the CDR3, the DNA is TGTGCCATCACCCGGATGGGGACTAGCGGGGGCACAGATACGCAGTATTTT. This codes for CAITRMGTSGGTDTQYF.

This clone is labeled medium-sized. V gene TRBV12-5 combines with J gene TRBJ2-3, with TRBD2 matching over 9 bases. The CDR3 consists of 17 residues. Trimming removed 6 bases from V and 0 bases from J; junction bases left unmatched: 10. Germline V gene sequence: CDR1 LGHNT, CDR2 FRNRAP. The CDR3 coding sequence is TGTGCTAGTGGCAACAATCGACTAGCGGCAAGCACAGATACGCAGTATTTT. This translates into CASGNNRLAASTDTQYF.

The V gene is TRBV11-3, the J gene TRBJ2-7, with D possibly being TRBD1 or TRBD2 (5 bases each). V lost 1 base and J 4 bases, leaving 14 bases between the germline ends. The germline V gene encodes CDR1 SGHNT and CDR2 YENEEA. This CDR3 region has 15 residues. The CDR3 spells CASSLGVGDGYEQYF. The DNA for the CDR3 is TGTGCCAGCAGCTTAGGGGTGGGGGACGGTTACGAGCAGTACTTC.

This clone ranks as medium-sized (0.01 to 0.1%). V usage is TRBV20-1 and J usage is TRBJ1-5; D might be TRBD1 (5 bases). The V gene lost 3 bases and the J gene lost 8 bases, with 14 bases spanning the gap. The CDR3 covers 13 residues. Germline CDR1 and CDR2: DFQATT and SNEGSKA (reference sequence). CDR3 amino acids: CSARGQPQEPQHF. DNA of the CDR3: TGCAGTGCTAGGGGGCAGCCCCAGGAGCCCCAGCATTTT.

V usage is TRBV5-1 and J usage is TRBJ2-3; no reliable D call. The CDR3 spans 14 residues. Germline CDR1 reads SGHRS; CDR2 reads YFSETQ. V lost 3 bases to trimming and J lost 4 bases, with 12 bases between them. The chain's CDR3 is CASSSHSSSDTQYF. CDR3 coding DNA: TGCGCCAGCAGCTCCCATTCATCATCAGATACGCAGTATTTT. Looking up the rest from reference TRBV5-1 and TRBJ2-3 gives the full variable domain: KAGVTQTPRYLIKTRGQQVTLSCSPISGHRSVSWYQQTPGQGLQFLFEYFSETQRNKGNFPGRFSGRQFSNSRSEMNVSTLELGDSALYLCASSSHSSSDTQYFGPGTRLTVL.

This clone was detected only a few times. Distinct nucleotide sequences in the sample also encode this CDR3. The rearrangement joins TRBV6-1 to TRBJ1-2; perhaps TRBD1 as D (6 bases). Between the trimmed V and J ends, which lost 6 bases and 2 bases, there was a span of 10 bases. Germline V lookup: CDR1 MNHNS, CDR2 SASEGT. The CDR3 covers 13 residues. The CDR3: CASRTGFNYGYTF. Written as DNA, the CDR3 is TGTGCCAGCAGAACAGGGTTCAACTATGGCTACACCTTC.

Ten or more counts support this clone. This chain joins TRBV4-3 and TRBJ1-1; D is unresolved. V lost 1 base and J lost 2, with 5 bases in between. Germline V gene sequence: CDR1 LGHNA, CDR2 YSLEER. The CDR3 spans 13 residues. For the CDR3, the DNA is TGCGCCAGCAGCCAAGGCAGAAACACTGAAGCTTTCTTT. Protein: CASSQGRNTEAFF.

The chain has TRBV12-3 or TRBV12-4 and TRBJ2-7; 7 bases line up with TRBD2. With 6 bases clipped from V and 4 bases from J, the junction kept 6 bases outside the gene matches. There are 13 residues in the CDR3. CDR3 sequence: CASRQGEGYEQYF. The CDR3, as DNA: TGTGCCAGCAGACAAGGGGAGGGATACGAGCAGTACTTC.

The rearrangement joins TRBV4-1 to TRBJ2-3, with unresolved D. V was cut by 2 bases and J by 3 bases, with 0 bases left in between. The CDR3 contains 11 residues. CDR1 and CDR2 (germline): MGHRA, YSYEKL. This chain's CDR3 is CASSQTDTQYF. For the CDR3, the DNA is TGCGCCAGCAGCCAAACAGATACGCAGTATTTT.

The V gene is TRBV2, the J gene TRBJ1-4, with D uncertain. V was clipped by 4 bases and J by 7 bases, with 7 bases between them. The CDR3 sequence is 12 residues long. Germline-derived CDR1 and CDR2 are SNHLY and FYNNEI. The chain's CDR3 is CASSGVGEKLFF. Written as DNA, the CDR3 is TGTGCCAGCAGTGGAGTAGGTGAAAAACTGTTTTTT.

This clone is categorized as medium-sized. The chain is built from TRBV11-2 and TRBJ2-3; perhaps TRBD1 as D (6 bases). There are 13 residues in the CDR3. V lost 6 bases and J lost 4, with 11 bases in between. Germline values: CDR1 SGHAT, CDR2 FQNNGV. The CDR3 nucleotides read TGTGCCAGCAGACCGACAGGAGCAGATACGCAGTATTTT. It codes for CASRPTGADTQYF.

The CDR3: CASRPGGGRPHGYTF. The CDR3 coding sequence is TGTGCCAGTAGGCCCGGCGGGGGTAGGCCCCATGGCTACACCTTC. This chain joins TRBV19 and TRBJ1-2, with a tentative D call TRBD1 (5 bases). The length of the CDR3 is 15 residues. Trimming removed 6 bases at V and 6 bases at J, with 20 bases between. Germline CDR1 LNHDA, CDR2 SQIVND (reference sequence).

This clone is termed medium-sized. This chain connects TRBV5-1 to TRBJ1-6; no clear D. The CDR3 totals 14 residues. V dropped 0 bases and J dropped 13 bases, with 14 bases sitting between them. CDR1 and CDR2 from the germline V gene are SGHRS and YFSETQ. The CDR3 protein is CASSLDTGGGPLHF. The DNA of the CDR3 is TGCGCCAGCAGCTTGGACACTGGCGGAGGGCCCCTCCACTTT.

The rearrangement joins TRBV4-3 to TRBJ2-7; D may be TRBD1 (5 bases). Trimming cost V 0 bases and J 3 bases, with 12 bases left between them. CDR3 size: 15 residues. Germline CDR1 reads LGHNA; CDR2 reads YSLEER. The CDR3 reads CASSQDRSQGYEQYF. CDR3 coding DNA: TGCGCCAGCAGCCAAGATCGGTCGCAGGGCTACGAGCAGTACTTC.

This clone was detected many times. The rearrangement uses TRBV10-3 and TRBJ2-2; D remains unclear. The germline V gene has CDR1 ENHRY and CDR2 SYGVKD. There are 14 residues in the CDR3. V gave up 3 bases and J gave up 5 bases, with 10 bases separating them. The CDR3 is CAISDETPTGELFF. CDR3 bases: TGTGCCATCAGTGATGAGACTCCGACCGGGGAGCTGTTTTTT.

Concerning this clone itself: A read error may produce the germline difference seen at one junction end. Other DNA sequences in this sample translate to the same CDR3. This rearrangement joins TRBV28 to TRBJ2-5; D gene unclear. Germline CDR1 MDHEN, CDR2 SYDVKM. The CDR3 length is 12 residues. In DNA, the CDR3 is TGTGCAAGCAGCCCCCCGGCGGAGACCCAGTACTTC. Protein sequence: CASSPPAETQYF.

This clone was observed a few times. V usage is TRBV6-1 and J usage is TRBJ2-2; 9 positions match TRBD2. This CDR3 is 16 amino acids long. The V gene end was trimmed by 6 bases and the J gene end by 2 bases; junction bases not matched to a gene: 7. Germline V gene lookup returns CDR1 MNHNS and CDR2 SASEGT. CDR3 sequence: CASRQTAGGNTGELFF. The CDR3 DNA sequence: TGTGCCAGCAGACAGACAGCGGGGGGTAACACCGGGGAGCTGTTTTTT.

This clone was counted many times. The chain is built from TRBV29-1 and TRBJ2-7; D possibly uses TRBD1 or TRBD2 (5 bases each). CDR1 and CDR2 from the germline V gene are SQVTM and ANQGSEA. The germline V and J ends were trimmed by 1 base and 3 bases, with 13 bases remaining between them. This CDR3 contains 14 residues. The CDR3 here is CSVEGRDGDYEQYF. In DNA, the CDR3 is TGCAGCGTTGAAGGCAGGGACGGAGACTACGAGCAGTACTTC.

A few counts support this clone. The chain carries TRBV6-1 and TRBJ1-1; 8 bases map to TRBD1. The CDR3 totals 16 residues. V was pared by 4 bases and J by 2 bases, with 9 bases of the junction left unmatched. Germline V gives CDR1 MNHNS, CDR2 SASEGT. CDR3 sequence reads: CASSAGTGRGNTEAFF. In DNA form, the CDR3 reads TGTGCCAGCAGTGCAGGGACAGGAAGGGGTAACACTGAAGCTTTCTTT.